The present entry profiles one T cell receptor beta chain with its context. What it binds is not known. Sequencing used immunoSEQ multiplex PCR; TCRdb keeps in-frame clones, though not all of them. Of some 190,000 clones in the sample, around 90% are singletons; the top ten hold roughly 2%. The V gene lost 6 bases and the J gene lost 6 bases, with 20 bases spanning the gap. The CDR3 covers 15 residues. The germline V gene has CDR1 SGHDN and CDR2 FVKESK. Pooled together were second doses at about 4 or about 12 weeks. The entry originates in a study of T cell responses to AZD1222 COVID-19 vaccine. General study results and limits: Females outnumbered males among donors, who were mostly white British; clonal diversity was possibly underestimated. Spike-wide coverage was observed for vaccine-associated CD4 TCRs, with dominant responses at 160-218 and 743-854.

This receptor was taken from an adult who received the AZD1222 COVID-19 vaccine. Sequences were derived from peripheral blood, sampled 28 days after the second AZD1222 dose. The V gene is TRBV14, the J gene TRBJ1-2; possible D gene TRBD1, 5 bases. Here the CDR3 DNA reads TGTGCCAGCAGGGGGGGTGCCGGGCCCCATCATGGCTACACCTTC. The encoded protein is CASRGGAGPHHGYTF.